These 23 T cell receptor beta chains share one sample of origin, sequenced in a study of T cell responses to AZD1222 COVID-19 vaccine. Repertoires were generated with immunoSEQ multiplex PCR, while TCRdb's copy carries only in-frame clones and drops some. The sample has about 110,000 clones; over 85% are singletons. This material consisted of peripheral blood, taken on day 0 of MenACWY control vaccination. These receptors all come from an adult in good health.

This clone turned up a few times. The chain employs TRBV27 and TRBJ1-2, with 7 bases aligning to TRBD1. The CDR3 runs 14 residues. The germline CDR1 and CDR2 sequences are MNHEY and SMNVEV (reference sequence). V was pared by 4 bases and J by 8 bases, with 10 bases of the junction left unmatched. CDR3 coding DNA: TGTGCCAGCAGTTCCCCCGGGACAGCGGGCGGCTACACCTTC. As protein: CASSSPGTAGGYTF.

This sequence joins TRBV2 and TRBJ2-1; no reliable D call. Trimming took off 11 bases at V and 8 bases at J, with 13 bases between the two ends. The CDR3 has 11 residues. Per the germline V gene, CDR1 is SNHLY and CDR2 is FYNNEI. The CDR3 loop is CAGRPGDEQFF. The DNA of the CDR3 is TGTGCCGGCCGCCCCGGAGATGAGCAGTTCTTC.

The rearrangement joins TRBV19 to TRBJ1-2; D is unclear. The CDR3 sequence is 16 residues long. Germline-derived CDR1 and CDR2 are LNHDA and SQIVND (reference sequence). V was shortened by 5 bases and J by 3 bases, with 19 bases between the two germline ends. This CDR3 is CASSSKSGRIYYGYTF. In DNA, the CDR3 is TGTGCCAGTAGTTCAAAGTCCGGGAGAATATACTATGGCTACACCTTC.

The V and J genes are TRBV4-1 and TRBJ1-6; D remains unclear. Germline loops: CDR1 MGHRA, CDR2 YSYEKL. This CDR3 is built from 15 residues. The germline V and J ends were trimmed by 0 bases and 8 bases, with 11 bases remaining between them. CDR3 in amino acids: CASSQEGRLDSPLHF. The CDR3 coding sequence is TGCGCCAGCAGCCAAGAAGGCAGGTTGGATTCACCCCTCCACTTT.

The DNA for the CDR3 is TGCGCCAGCAGCCAGGGGTGGATGGGAGCTGAAGCTTTCTTT. Its translation: CASSQGWMGAEAFF. The chain carries TRBV5-1 and TRBJ1-1, with D perhaps TRBD1 (6 bases). The V gene's germline CDR1 is SGHRS and CDR2 YFSETQ. The CDR3 is 14 residues long. Trimming cost V 4 bases and J 6 bases, with 16 bases left between them. The full variable domain, in which reference TRBV5-1 and TRBJ1-1 provide the parts outside the CDR3, is KAGVTQTPRYLIKTRGQQVTLSCSPISGHRSVSWYQQTPGQGLQFLFEYFSETQRNKGNFPGRFSGRQFSNSRSEMNVSTLELGDSALYLCASSQGWMGAEAFFGQGTRLTVV.

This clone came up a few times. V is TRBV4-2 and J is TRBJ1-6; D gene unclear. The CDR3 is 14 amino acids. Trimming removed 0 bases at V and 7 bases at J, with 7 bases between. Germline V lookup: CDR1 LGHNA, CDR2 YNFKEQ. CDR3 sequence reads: CASSQDGENSPLHF. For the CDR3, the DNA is TGTGCCAGCAGCCAAGATGGAGAGAATTCACCCCTCCACTTT.

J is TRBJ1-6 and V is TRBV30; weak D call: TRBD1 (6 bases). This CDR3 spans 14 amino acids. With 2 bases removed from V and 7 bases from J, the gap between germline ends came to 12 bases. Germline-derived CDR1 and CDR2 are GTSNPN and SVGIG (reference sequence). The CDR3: CAWSPPGGNSPLHF. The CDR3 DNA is TGTGCCTGGAGTCCTCCGGGGGGCAATTCACCCCTCCACTTT.

CDR3: CARSSNPLAGGHGEQFF. CDR3 DNA sequence: TGTGCCAGAAGCTCCAACCCACTAGCGGGGGGGCACGGTGAGCAGTTCTTC. The rearrangement joins TRBV5-3 to TRBJ2-1, with 13 nucleotides matching TRBD2. TRBV5-3 is designated an ORF whose function remains uncertain. V lost 3 bases, J lost 9 bases, and 12 bases stayed unmatched. The CDR3 loop spans 17 amino acids.

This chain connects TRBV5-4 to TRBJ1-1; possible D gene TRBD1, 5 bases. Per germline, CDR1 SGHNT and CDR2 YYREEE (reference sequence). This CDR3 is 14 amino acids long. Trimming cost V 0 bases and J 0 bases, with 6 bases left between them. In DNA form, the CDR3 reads TGTGCCAGCAGCTTGGACAGGCTGAACACTGAAGCTTTCTTT. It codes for CASSLDRLNTEAFF.

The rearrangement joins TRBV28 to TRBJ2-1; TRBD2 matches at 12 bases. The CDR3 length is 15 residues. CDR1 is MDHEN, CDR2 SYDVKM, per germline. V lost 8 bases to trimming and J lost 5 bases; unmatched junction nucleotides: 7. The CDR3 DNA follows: TGTGCCAGCTTGTCGACTAGCGGGGGCAACAATGAGCAGTTCTTC. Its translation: CASLSTSGGNNEQFF.

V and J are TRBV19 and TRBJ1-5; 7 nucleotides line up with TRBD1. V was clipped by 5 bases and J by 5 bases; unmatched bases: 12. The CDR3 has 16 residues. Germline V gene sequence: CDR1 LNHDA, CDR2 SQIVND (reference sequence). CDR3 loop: CASSPPGRGGDQPQHF. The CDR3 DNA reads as TGTGCCAGTAGTCCGCCGGGCAGGGGGGGGGATCAGCCCCAGCATTTT.

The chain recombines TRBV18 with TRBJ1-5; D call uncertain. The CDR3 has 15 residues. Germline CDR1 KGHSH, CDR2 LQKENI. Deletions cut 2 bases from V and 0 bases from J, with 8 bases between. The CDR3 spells CASSPRQDSNQPQHF. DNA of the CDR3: TGTGCCAGCTCACCAAGGCAGGATAGCAATCAGCCCCAGCATTTT.

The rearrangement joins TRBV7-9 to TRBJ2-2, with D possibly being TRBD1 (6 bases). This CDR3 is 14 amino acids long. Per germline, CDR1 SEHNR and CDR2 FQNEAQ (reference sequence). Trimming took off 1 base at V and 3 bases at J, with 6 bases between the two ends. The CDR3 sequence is CASSLGQDTGELFF. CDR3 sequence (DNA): TGTGCCAGCAGCTTAGGACAGGACACCGGGGAGCTGTTTTTT.

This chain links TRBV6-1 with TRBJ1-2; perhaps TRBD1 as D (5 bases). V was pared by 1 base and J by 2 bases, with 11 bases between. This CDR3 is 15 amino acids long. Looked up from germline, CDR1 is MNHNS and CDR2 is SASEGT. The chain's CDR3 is CASSEGPGLNYGYTF. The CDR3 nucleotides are TGTGCCAGCAGTGAAGGGCCGGGGCTGAACTATGGCTACACCTTC.

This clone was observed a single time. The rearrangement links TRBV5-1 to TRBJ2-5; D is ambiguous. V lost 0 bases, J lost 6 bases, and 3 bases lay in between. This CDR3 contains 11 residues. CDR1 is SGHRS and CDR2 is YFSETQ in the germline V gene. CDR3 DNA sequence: TGCGCCAGCAGCTTGGCTCAGACCCAGTACTTC. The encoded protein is CASSLAQTQYF. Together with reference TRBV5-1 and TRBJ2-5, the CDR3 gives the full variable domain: KAGVTQTPRYLIKTRGQQVTLSCSPISGHRSVSWYQQTPGQGLQFLFEYFSETQRNKGNFPGRFSGRQFSNSRSEMNVSTLELGDSALYLCASSLAQTQYFGPGTRLLVL.

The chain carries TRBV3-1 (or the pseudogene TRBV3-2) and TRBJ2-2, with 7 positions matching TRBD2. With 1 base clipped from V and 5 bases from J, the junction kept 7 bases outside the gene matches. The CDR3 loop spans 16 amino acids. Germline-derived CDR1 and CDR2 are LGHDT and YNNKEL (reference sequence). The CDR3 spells CASSQVGRGWTGELFF. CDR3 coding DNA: TGTGCCAGCAGCCAAGTGGGGAGGGGATGGACCGGGGAGCTGTTTTTT.

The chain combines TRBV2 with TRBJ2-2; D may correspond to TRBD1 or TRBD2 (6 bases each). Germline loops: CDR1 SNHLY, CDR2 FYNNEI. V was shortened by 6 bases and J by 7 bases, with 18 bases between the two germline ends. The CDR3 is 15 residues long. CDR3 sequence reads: CASRDGGPISGELFF. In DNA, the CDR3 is TGTGCCAGCAGAGACGGGGGCCCGATCAGCGGGGAGCTGTTTTTT.

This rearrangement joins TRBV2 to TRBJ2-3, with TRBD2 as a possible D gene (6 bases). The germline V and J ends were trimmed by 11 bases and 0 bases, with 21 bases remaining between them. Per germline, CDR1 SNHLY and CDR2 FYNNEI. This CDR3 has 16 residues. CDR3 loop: CAPLPRSGASTDTQYF. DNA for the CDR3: TGTGCCCCATTGCCACGTAGCGGTGCTAGCACAGATACGCAGTATTTT. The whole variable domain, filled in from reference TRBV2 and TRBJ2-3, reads EPEVTQTPSHQVTQMGQEVILRCVPISNHLYFYWYRQILGQKVEFLVSFYNNEISEKSEIFDDQFSVERPDGSNFTLKIRSTKLEDSAMYFCAPLPRSGASTDTQYFGPGTRLTVL.

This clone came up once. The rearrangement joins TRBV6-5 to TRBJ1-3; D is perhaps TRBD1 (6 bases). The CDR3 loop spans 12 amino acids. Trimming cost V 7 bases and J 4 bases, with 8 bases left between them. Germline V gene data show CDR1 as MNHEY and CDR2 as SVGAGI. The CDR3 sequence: CASTGDGNTIYF. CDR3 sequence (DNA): TGTGCCAGCACAGGGGACGGAAACACCATATATTTT.

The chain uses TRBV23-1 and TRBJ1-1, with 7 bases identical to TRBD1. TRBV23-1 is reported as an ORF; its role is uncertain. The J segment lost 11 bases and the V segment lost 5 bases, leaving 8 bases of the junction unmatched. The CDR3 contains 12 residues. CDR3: CASSTSTGEAFF. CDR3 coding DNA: TGCGCCAGCAGTACATCTACAGGGGAGGCTTTCTTT.

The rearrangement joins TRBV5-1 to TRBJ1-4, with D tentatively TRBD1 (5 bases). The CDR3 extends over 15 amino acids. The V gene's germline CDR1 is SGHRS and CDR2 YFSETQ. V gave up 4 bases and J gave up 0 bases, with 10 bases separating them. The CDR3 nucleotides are TGCGCCAGCAGCACGGGGGTCACAACTAATGAAAAACTGTTTTTT. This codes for CASSTGVTTNEKLFF.

CDR3 sequence: CASSRDRVNTEAFF. The CDR3, as DNA: TGTGCCAGCAGTCGGGACAGGGTGAACACTGAAGCTTTCTTT. The chain joins TRBV6-2 or TRBV6-3 to TRBJ1-1, with 9 positions matching TRBD1. The V gene end was trimmed by 5 bases and the J gene end by 0 bases; junction bases not matched to a gene: 1. From germline, CDR1 is MNHEY and CDR2 SVGEGT. The CDR3 consists of 14 residues.

The CDR3 spells CASSQEGTGQGEDTQYF. The CDR3 DNA follows: TGCGCCAGCAGCCAAGAGGGAACGGGACAGGGGGAAGATACGCAGTATTTT. The V gene is TRBV4-1, the J gene TRBJ2-3, with 11 bases identical to TRBD1. This CDR3 spans 17 amino acids. V lost 0 bases to trimming and J lost 5 bases; unmatched junction nucleotides: 7. Germline CDR1 reads MGHRA; CDR2 reads YSYEKL.